Presented here are 13 T cell receptor beta chains from one specimen sequenced in a study of OX40 agonist ivuxolimab in advanced cancers. Only in-frame clones appear in the TCRdb table, and some are missing; sequencing was by immunoSEQ multiplex PCR. This table holds about 80,000 clones, approximately 95% found once. Material: CD4+ or CD8+ T cells sorted from blood, obtained in a trial of the OX40 agonist ivuxolimab. The receptors were gathered from an adult with an advanced solid tumor such as melanoma, head and neck, liver or kidney cancer.

V usage is TRBV18 and J usage is TRBJ2-7, with a possible D match to TRBD2 (5 bases). The CDR3 is 15 amino acids. Germline assignment: CDR1 KGHSH and CDR2 LQKENI. V lost 6 bases and J 5 bases, leaving 20 bases between the germline ends. The CDR3 region has the DNA TGTGCCAGCTCGACTCCTAGCAAACCCCTCCACGAGCAGTACTTC. Its protein product is CASSTPSKPLHEQYF. Supplemented by reference TRBV18 and TRBJ2-7, the full variable domain reads NAGVMQNPRHLVRRRGQEARLRCSPMKGHSHVYWYRQLPEEGLKFMVYLQKENIIDESGMPKERFSAEFPKEGPSILRIQQVVRGDSAAYFCASSTPSKPLHEQYFGPGTRLTVT.

The chain employs TRBV7-9 and TRBJ2-5; TRBD2 matches 10 bases. CDR3 length: 16 amino acids. V gave up 5 bases and J gave up 5 bases; unmatched junction bases: 11. CDR1 and CDR2 from the germline V gene are SEHNR and FQNEAQ (reference sequence). CDR3 sequence: CASSRRPSGSWETQYF. As DNA, the CDR3 is TGTGCCAGCAGCCGCCGCCCTAGCGGGAGTTGGGAGACCCAGTACTTC.

V gene TRBV4-3 combines with J gene TRBJ2-1, with TRBD2 matching 9 bases. CDR3 length: 19 residues. V lost 1 base, J lost 0 bases, and 10 bases stayed unmatched. Germline values: CDR1 LGHNA, CDR2 YSLEER. The CDR3 loop is CASSQGLAAGGGSYNEQFF. The CDR3 DNA sequence: TGCGCCAGCAGCCAAGGACTAGCTGCGGGGGGGGGCTCCTACAATGAGCAGTTCTTC.

V gene TRBV28 combines with J gene TRBJ1-6; 9 positions agree with TRBD1. Looked up from germline, CDR1 is MDHEN and CDR2 is SYDVKM. J was trimmed by 5 bases and V by 4 bases; bases with no gene match: 6. The CDR3 is 16 residues long. CDR3 sequence: CASSWDRVRDNSPLHF. The CDR3 region has the DNA TGTGCCAGCAGTTGGGACAGGGTTAGGGATAATTCACCCCTCCACTTT.

This chain connects TRBV15 to TRBJ2-1; 10 nucleotides agree with TRBD2. Trimming cost V 0 bases and J 4 bases; bases outside gene matches: 6. The CDR3 covers 17 residues. CDR1 and CDR2 from the germline V gene are LNHNV and YYDKDF (reference sequence). CDR3 sequence reads: CATSRDRTSGPYNEQFF. DNA for the CDR3: TGTGCCACCAGCAGAGATCGGACTAGCGGTCCTTACAATGAGCAGTTCTTC. The full variable domain, with the rest looked up from reference TRBV15 and TRBJ2-1, is DAMVIQNPRYQVTQFGKPVTLSCSQTLNHNVMYWYQQKSSQAPKLLFHYYDKDFNNEADTPDNFQSRRPNTSFCFLDIRSPGLGDTAMYLCATSRDRTSGPYNEQFFGPGTRLTVL.

This rearrangement joins TRBV7-2 to TRBJ2-7; weak D call: TRBD2 (6 bases). The CDR3 is 15 amino acids. V was trimmed by 2 bases and J by 2 bases, leaving 13 bases between them. Germline V gene sequence: CDR1 SGHTA, CDR2 FQGNSA. DNA of the CDR3: TGTGCCAGCAGCTTAATGGGACTGGAAGCCTACGAGCAGTACTTC. Its protein is CASSLMGLEAYEQYF. The full variable domain, rest sourced from reference TRBV7-2 and TRBJ2-7, is GAGVSQSPSNKVTEKGKDVELRCDPISGHTALYWYRQSLGQGLEFLIYFQGNSAPDKSGLPSDRFSAERTGGSVSTLTIQRTQQEDSAVYLCASSLMGLEAYEQYFGPGTRLTVT.

This chain joins TRBV27 and TRBJ1-1, with 9 bases matching TRBD1. The CDR3 is 14 amino acids. The ends lost 2 bases at V and 5 bases at J; junction bases unmatched: 3. The germline V gene encodes CDR1 MNHEY and CDR2 SMNVEV (reference sequence). Here the CDR3 reads CASSLRQGGTEAFF. The CDR3 DNA sequence: TGTGCCAGCAGTTTACGACAGGGGGGGACTGAAGCTTTCTTT.

The chain joins TRBV28 to TRBJ1-1; 7 bases agree with TRBD1. Germline CDR1 reads MDHEN; CDR2 reads SYDVKM. The V and J ends lost 6 bases and 13 bases, in that order; junction bases with no gene match: 20. The length of the CDR3 is 15 residues. CDR3 sequence (DNA): TGTGCCAGCAGACGATTTGAGGGGGCTTCCCACATGGGTTTCTTT. Its translation is CASRRFEGASHMGFF.

This chain connects TRBV6-1 to TRBJ2-2, with a tentative D call TRBD2 (5 bases). The ends were cut back, 5 bases at V and 0 bases at J, with 10 bases in the middle. From germline, CDR1 is MNHNS and CDR2 SASEGT. The CDR3 has 15 residues. CDR3 DNA: TGTGCCAGCAGTATTGGGAGTTCGAACACCGGGGAGCTGTTTTTT. Protein product: CASSIGSSNTGELFF.

The chain has TRBV2 and TRBJ2-4; 9 positions agree with TRBD2. The V segment lost 6 bases and the J segment 0 bases; nucleotides outside the gene matches: 12. The CDR3 loop spans 18 amino acids. Per germline, CDR1 SNHLY and CDR2 FYNNEI. This chain's CDR3 is CASRDSGRGGIAKNIQYF. CDR3 in DNA: TGTGCCAGCAGAGATAGCGGGAGAGGGGGAATAGCCAAAAACATTCAGTACTTC.

This chain joins TRBV19 and TRBJ2-3; 10 nucleotides line up with TRBD2. Trimming cost V 4 bases and J 2 bases; bases outside gene matches: 3. Per germline, CDR1 LNHDA and CDR2 SQIVND (reference sequence). The CDR3 loop spans 15 amino acids. CDR3: CASSTGLALTDTQYF. CDR3 sequence (DNA): TGTGCCAGTAGTACGGGACTAGCGCTCACAGATACGCAGTATTTT.

V is TRBV4-2 and J is TRBJ1-4; no clear D gene. Trimming took 1 base from V and 8 from J, leaving 8 bases between them. Per germline, CDR1 LGHNA and CDR2 YNFKEQ. This CDR3 is built from 13 residues. The CDR3 reads CASSQAEGEKLFF. The CDR3 DNA reads TGTGCCAGCAGCCAAGCGGAAGGGGAAAAACTGTTTTTT.

This chain connects TRBV5-1 to TRBJ2-1, with 9 positions matching TRBD2. Germline CDR1 and CDR2: SGHRS and YFSETQ. CDR3 length: 13 amino acids. V shed 5 bases, J shed 6 bases, and the junction held 3 bases outside the gene matches. For the CDR3, the DNA is TGCGCCAGCAGTCTGCGGGAGGGCAATGAGCAGTTCTTC. Its protein is CASSLREGNEQFF.